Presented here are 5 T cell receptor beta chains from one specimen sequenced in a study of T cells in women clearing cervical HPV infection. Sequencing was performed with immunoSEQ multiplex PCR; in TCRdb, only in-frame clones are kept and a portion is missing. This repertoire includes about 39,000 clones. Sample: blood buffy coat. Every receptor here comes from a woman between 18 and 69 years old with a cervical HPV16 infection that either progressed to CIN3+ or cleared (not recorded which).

CDR3 DNA (partial): TGTGCCAGCAGTGAACAGACAGGGGGAATCCAAGAGACC. Its translation: CASSEQTGGIQET. The CDR3 in its entirety is CASSEQTGGIQETQYF. This sequence joins TRBV6-1 and TRBJ2-5, with 9 bases aligning to TRBD1. The CDR3 goes on 3 residues after the read ends, and that part is filled in from the germline J gene. The CDR3 is 16 amino acids. Germline assignment: CDR1 MNHNS and CDR2 SASEGT. Trimming cost V 2 bases and J 1 base; bases outside gene matches: 5.

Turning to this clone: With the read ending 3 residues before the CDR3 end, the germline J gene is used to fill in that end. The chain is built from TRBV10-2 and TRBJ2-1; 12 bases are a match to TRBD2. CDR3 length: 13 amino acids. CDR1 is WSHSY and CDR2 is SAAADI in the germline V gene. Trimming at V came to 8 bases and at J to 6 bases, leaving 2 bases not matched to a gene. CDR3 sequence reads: CASLAGGGNEQFF. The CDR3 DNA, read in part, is TGCGCCAGCCTAGCGGGGGGGGGCAATGAG.

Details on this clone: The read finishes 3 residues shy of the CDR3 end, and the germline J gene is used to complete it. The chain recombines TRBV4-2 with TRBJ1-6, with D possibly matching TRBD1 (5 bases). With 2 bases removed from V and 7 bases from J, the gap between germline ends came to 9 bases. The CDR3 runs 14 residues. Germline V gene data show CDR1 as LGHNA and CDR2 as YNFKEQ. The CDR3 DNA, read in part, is TGTGCCAGCAGCCAAAAACAGGAGAATTCACCC. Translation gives CASSQKQENSP. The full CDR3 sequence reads CASSQKQENSPLHF.

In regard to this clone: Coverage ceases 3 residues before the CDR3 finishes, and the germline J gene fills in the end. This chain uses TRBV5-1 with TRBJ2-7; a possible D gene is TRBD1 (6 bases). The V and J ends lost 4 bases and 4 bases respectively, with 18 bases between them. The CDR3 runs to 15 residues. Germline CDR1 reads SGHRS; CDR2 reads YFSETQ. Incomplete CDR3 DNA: TGCGCCAGCAGCATAGAACCAGGGGCGGATTACGAG. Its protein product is CASSIEPGADYE. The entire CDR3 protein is CASSIEPGADYEQYF.

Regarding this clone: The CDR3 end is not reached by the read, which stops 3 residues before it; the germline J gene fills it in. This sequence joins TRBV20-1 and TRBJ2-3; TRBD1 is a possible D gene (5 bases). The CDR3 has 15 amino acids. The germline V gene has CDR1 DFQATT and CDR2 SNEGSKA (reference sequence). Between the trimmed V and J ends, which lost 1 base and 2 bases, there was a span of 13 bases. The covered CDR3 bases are TGCAGTGCTAGAGCTGGAACAGGATACACAGATACG. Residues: CSARAGTGYTDT. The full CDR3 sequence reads CSARAGTGYTDTQYF.